This is a list of T cell receptor beta chains from one sample in a study of blood T cell repertoires in COVID-19. Some clones are missing from TCRdb's copy, which holds only in-frame ones; the method was immunoSEQ multiplex PCR. The sample includes 150,000 to 250,000 clones, almost 85% of them seen just once. The sample was peripheral blood. Source of these receptors: a human donor with acute or convalescent COVID-19. The donor label of this sample is uncertain. CDR3s include the opening cysteine and the closing phenylalanine or tryptophan. Fields, in order: clone size, J gene, D gene, V gene, CDR3 protein, CDR3 DNA. A D gene is named only where the DNA matches it firmly. Only part of the rows carry a size: once, few, many, or a class if the clone is expanded.

clone size: NA; J gene: TRBJ2-1; D gene: TRBD2; V gene: TRBV11-3; CDR3 protein: CASSAELAAYNEQFF; CDR3 DNA: TGTGCCAGCAGCGCAGAACTAGCGGCCTACAATGAGCAGTTCTTC
clone size: NA; J gene: TRBJ1-2; D gene: NA; V gene: TRBV3-1/TRBV3-2; CDR3 protein: CASSPRSNYGYTF; CDR3 DNA: TGTGCCAGCAGCCCCCGTTCGAACTATGGCTACACCTTC
clone size: NA; J gene: TRBJ2-5; D gene: TRBD2; V gene: TRBV5-4; CDR3 protein: CASSLKRGAQETQYF; CDR3 DNA: TGTGCCAGCAGCTTGAAGCGGGGAGCACAAGAGACCCAGTACTTC
clone size: NA; J gene: TRBJ1-1; D gene: TRBD1; V gene: TRBV4-3; CDR3 protein: CASSQRTGDTEAFF; CDR3 DNA: TGCGCCAGCAGCCAAAGGACAGGGGACACTGAAGCTTTCTTT
clone size: few; J gene: TRBJ1-2; D gene: NA; V gene: TRBV6-5; CDR3 protein: CASSYSTQGFNGYTF; CDR3 DNA: TGTGCCAGCAGTTACTCGACGCAGGGTTTTAATGGCTACACCTTC
clone size: NA; J gene: TRBJ2-4; D gene: TRBD1; V gene: TRBV6-6; CDR3 protein: CASSTHGTGGGYIQYF; CDR3 DNA: TGTGCCAGCAGTACACACGGGACAGGGGGTGGTTACATTCAGTACTTC
clone size: NA; J gene: TRBJ2-1; D gene: TRBD2; V gene: TRBV7-3; CDR3 protein: CASSLSSGEYNEQFF; CDR3 DNA: TGTGCCAGCAGCTTATCTAGCGGGGAGTACAATGAGCAGTTCTTC
clone size: NA; J gene: TRBJ1-1; D gene: NA; V gene: TRBV28; CDR3 protein: CASSWGVGNTEAFF; CDR3 DNA: TGTGCCAGCAGTTGGGGCGTGGGGAACACTGAAGCTTTCTTT
clone size: NA; J gene: TRBJ2-7; D gene: TRBD1; V gene: TRBV11-2; CDR3 protein: CASSGNRGIYEQYF; CDR3 DNA: TGTGCCAGCAGCGGTAACAGGGGGATCTACGAGCAGTACTTC
clone size: NA; J gene: TRBJ1-5; D gene: NA; V gene: TRBV19; CDR3 protein: CASSTAGLQYSNQPQHF; CDR3 DNA: TGTGCCAGTAGTACCGCAGGCCTACAATATAGCAATCAGCCCCAGCATTTT
clone size: NA; J gene: TRBJ2-7; D gene: TRBD1; V gene: TRBV18; CDR3 protein: CASSPPGTGKGYEQYF; CDR3 DNA: TGTGCCAGCTCACCCCCGGGGACAGGGAAAGGGTACGAGCAGTACTTC
clone size: NA; J gene: TRBJ2-5; D gene: NA; V gene: TRBV2; CDR3 protein: CASTVTGTAGETQYF; CDR3 DNA: TGTGCCAGCACTGTCACCGGGACAGCGGGAGAGACCCAGTACTTC
clone size: NA; J gene: TRBJ2-5; D gene: NA; V gene: TRBV27; CDR3 protein: CASSLRETQYF; CDR3 DNA: TGTGCCAGCAGTTTGAGAGAGACCCAGTACTTC
clone size: NA; J gene: TRBJ1-6; D gene: TRBD1; V gene: TRBV28; CDR3 protein: CASSSGTANSPLHF; CDR3 DNA: TGTGCCAGCAGTTCCGGGACAGCTAATTCACCCCTCCACTTT
clone size: NA; J gene: TRBJ2-1; D gene: NA; V gene: TRBV9; CDR3 protein: CASSGGHQPNNEQFF; CDR3 DNA: TGTGCCAGCAGCGGCGGACATCAGCCTAACAATGAGCAGTTCTTC
clone size: once; J gene: TRBJ2-1; D gene: TRBD2; V gene: TRBV2; CDR3 protein: CASSEAPGTSFYEQFF; CDR3 DNA: TGTGCCAGCAGTGAAGCTCCCGGGACTAGCTTCTATGAGCAGTTCTTC
clone size: NA; J gene: TRBJ1-3; D gene: NA; V gene: TRBV6-6; CDR3 protein: CASSYKRDRSGNTIYF; CDR3 DNA: TGTGCCAGCAGTTACAAGAGGGATCGATCTGGAAACACCATATATTTT
clone size: NA; J gene: TRBJ2-1; D gene: NA; V gene: TRBV30; CDR3 protein: CAQEGGQIRNNEQFF; CDR3 DNA: TGTGCCCAGGAAGGTGGGCAGATACGGAACAATGAGCAGTTCTTC
clone size: NA; J gene: TRBJ2-2; D gene: TRBD2; V gene: TRBV5-1; CDR3 protein: CASSPSGGSNTGELFF; CDR3 DNA: TGCGCCAGCAGCCCTAGCGGGGGATCGAACACCGGGGAGCTGTTTTTT
clone size: NA; J gene: TRBJ1-2; D gene: NA; V gene: TRBV18; CDR3 protein: CASSPAPGNYGYTF; CDR3 DNA: TGTGCCAGCTCACCGGCTCCAGGGAACTATGGCTACACCTTC
clone size: NA; J gene: TRBJ1-5; D gene: NA; V gene: TRBV6-5; CDR3 protein: CASRVGNTGQPQHF; CDR3 DNA: TGTGCCAGCAGAGTAGGAAATACGGGGCAGCCCCAGCATTTT
clone size: NA; J gene: TRBJ1-5; D gene: TRBD1; V gene: TRBV7-2; CDR3 protein: CASSLGTGANQPQHF; CDR3 DNA: TGTGCCAGCAGCTTAGGGACAGGGGCAAATCAGCCCCAGCATTTT
clone size: NA; J gene: TRBJ2-3; D gene: TRBD2; V gene: TRBV7-6; CDR3 protein: CASSLVGGGTDTQYF; CDR3 DNA: TGTGCCAGCAGCTTAGTTGGGGGGGGCACAGATACGCAGTATTTT
clone size: NA; J gene: TRBJ2-6; D gene: NA; V gene: TRBV28; CDR3 protein: CASTQPPGARGANVLTF; CDR3 DNA: TGTGCCAGCACCCAGCCCCCAGGGGCGAGGGGGGCCAACGTCCTGACTTTC
clone size: NA; J gene: TRBJ1-1; D gene: TRBD1; V gene: TRBV3-1/TRBV3-2; CDR3 protein: CASSLQGGNTEAFF; CDR3 DNA: TGTGCCAGCAGCCTACAGGGGGGAAACACTGAAGCTTTCTTT
clone size: few; J gene: TRBJ1-6; D gene: NA; V gene: TRBV6-2/TRBV6-3; CDR3 protein: CASSYRNRPGGSPLHF; CDR3 DNA: TGTGCCAGCAGTTACCGGAACAGACCGGGGGGTTCACCCCTCCACTTT
clone size: few; J gene: TRBJ1-1; D gene: NA; V gene: TRBV11-2; CDR3 protein: CASSLAGSNTEAFF; CDR3 DNA: TGTGCCAGCAGCTTAGCGGGGAGTAACACTGAAGCTTTCTTT
clone size: NA; J gene: TRBJ2-1; D gene: TRBD2; V gene: TRBV19; CDR3 protein: CASSPRTSGSMNEQFF; CDR3 DNA: TGTGCCAGTAGTCCCCGGACTAGCGGGAGCATGAATGAGCAGTTCTTC
clone size: few; J gene: TRBJ2-7; D gene: TRBD1; V gene: TRBV19; CDR3 protein: CASSLSLGTGATYEQYF; CDR3 DNA: TGTGCCAGTAGCTTGAGTCTCGGGACAGGGGCAACCTACGAGCAGTACTTC
clone size: NA; J gene: TRBJ1-4; D gene: TRBD1; V gene: TRBV5-3; CDR3 protein: CAGGPGQGAEKLFF; CDR3 DNA: TGTGCCGGGGGTCCGGGACAGGGGGCAGAAAAACTGTTTTTT
clone size: NA; J gene: TRBJ2-7; D gene: TRBD2; V gene: TRBV4-3; CDR3 protein: CASSQDQAGGYEQYF; CDR3 DNA: TGCGCCAGCAGCCAAGATCAAGCGGGAGGCTACGAGCAGTACTTC
clone size: NA; J gene: TRBJ2-2; D gene: NA; V gene: TRBV2; CDR3 protein: CASSEAPALGELFF; CDR3 DNA: TGTGCCAGCAGTGAAGCCCCCGCGTTGGGGGAGCTGTTTTTT
clone size: NA; J gene: TRBJ1-2; D gene: TRBD1; V gene: TRBV27; CDR3 protein: CASSLHRGNYGYTF; CDR3 DNA: TGTGCCAGCAGTTTGCACAGGGGGAACTATGGCTACACCTTC
clone size: few; J gene: TRBJ2-7; D gene: TRBD1; V gene: TRBV10-1; CDR3 protein: CASRRQGYEQYF; CDR3 DNA: TGCGCCAGCAGGAGACAGGGCTACGAGCAGTACTTC
clone size: few; J gene: TRBJ1-1; D gene: NA; V gene: TRBV6-5; CDR3 protein: CASLTGFLATEAFF; CDR3 DNA: TGTGCCAGTTTAACGGGTTTCCTGGCCACTGAAGCTTTCTTT
clone size: once; J gene: TRBJ1-5; D gene: TRBD1; V gene: TRBV28; CDR3 protein: CASREGQGNQPQHF; CDR3 DNA: TGTGCCAGCAGAGAGGGACAGGGGAATCAGCCCCAGCATTTT
clone size: NA; J gene: TRBJ1-2; D gene: TRBD1; V gene: TRBV6-5; CDR3 protein: CATQGNYGYTF; CDR3 DNA: TGTGCCACACAGGGGAATTATGGCTACACCTTC
clone size: NA; J gene: TRBJ2-3; D gene: NA; V gene: TRBV5-1; CDR3 protein: CASSSQTGDTQYF; CDR3 DNA: TGCGCCAGCAGCTCCCAAACGGGAGATACGCAGTATTTT
clone size: NA; J gene: TRBJ2-1; D gene: TRBD2; V gene: TRBV11-2; CDR3 protein: CASSPSGSSYNEQFF; CDR3 DNA: TGTGCCAGCAGCCCTAGCGGGAGCTCCTACAATGAGCAGTTCTTC
clone size: NA; J gene: TRBJ2-1; D gene: NA; V gene: TRBV19; CDR3 protein: CASSQVRDNEQFF; CDR3 DNA: TGTGCCAGTAGTCAGGTTCGAGACAATGAGCAGTTCTTC
clone size: NA; J gene: TRBJ2-7; D gene: TRBD2; V gene: TRBV5-1; CDR3 protein: CASSSWGGATSEQYF; CDR3 DNA: TGCGCCAGCAGCTCCTGGGGAGGGGCCACGAGCGAGCAGTACTTC